This T cell receptor beta chain was sequenced in a study of blood T cell repertoires in COVID-19 (dated by TCRdb to about 2020). A note on the overall study: Collaborator samples came from the United States, Italy and Spain and covered acute and convalescent phases of COVID-19. The prospective study material was composed of cDNA or gDNA derived from T cells, B-cell-depleted T cells, or PBMCs. The sample metadata nearly always contained a de-identified subject ID, COVID-19 status, age in years and sex. Where available, HLA class I and class II types were obtained from metadata supplied by the sample provider rather than from assay-based typing. The dataset comprised deeply sampled blood TCRbeta repertoires from subjects exposed to, actively infected with, or recovered from COVID-19. The repertoires were made available in a free public database intended to serve as a resource for research on the immune response to SARS-CoV-2. Samples came from the ongoing ImmuneRACE study (first 160 participants) plus 1,254 subjects from 6 global collaborators.

Points on this clone: It lacks a known antigen. No base quality information exists; no much larger clone differs at one position.

Study-wide findings and limitations: The quantity of clinical and demographic metadata differed by source and by participant and was supplied without curation.

The immunoSEQ Assay, a bias-controlled multiplex PCR, was used to amplify TCRbeta CDR3 regions from genomic DNA. Regarding the original processing steps: The number of nucleated cells in each sample was estimated by amplification of reference gene primers within the assay. To quantify the absolute abundance of each unique TCRbeta CDR3 rearrangement, sequence reads were collapsed and filtered. Productive Simpson clonality was computed per sample as the square root of Simpson's diversity index over productive rearrangements. What TCRdb holds here is the immuneACCESS table cut down to in-frame rearrangements. Part of the clones is not present; checked against another copy, under half of the missing clones reflect an unresolved V gene, and the others are unexplained. The DNA gave D and trimming, while V, J and clone size come from that table. This sample gives fewer than 250,000 clones in total; roughly 90% of them show up just once. The top ten constitute roughly 2.5% of the sample.

The CDR3 holds 15 amino acids from the cysteine to the phenylalanine. CDR3 DNA only is kept here, 45 bases in frame from base 1. For this chain, trimming is 1 base at the V end and 6 bases at the J end, and the number of junction bases without a gene match is 6. Based on the germline V gene (reference sequence), the CDR1 and CDR2 sequences are SEHNR and FQNEAQ. Whole blood was collected in K2EDTA tubes by collaborating institutions according to the institutions' own protocols. Collaborator samples were shipped for TCRbeta analysis as frozen whole blood, isolated PBMCs, or DNA extracted from either sample type.

The sequence was collected from an older woman with acute or convalescent COVID-19. The sample comprised peripheral blood. The sequence joins TRBV7-9 to TRBJ1-2, with TRBD1 matching 9 junction bases. For the CDR3, the sequence is CASSLEQGAWNGYTF. At the DNA level, the sequence is TGTGCCAGCAGCTTAGAACAGGGGGCCTGGAATGGCTACACCTTC.